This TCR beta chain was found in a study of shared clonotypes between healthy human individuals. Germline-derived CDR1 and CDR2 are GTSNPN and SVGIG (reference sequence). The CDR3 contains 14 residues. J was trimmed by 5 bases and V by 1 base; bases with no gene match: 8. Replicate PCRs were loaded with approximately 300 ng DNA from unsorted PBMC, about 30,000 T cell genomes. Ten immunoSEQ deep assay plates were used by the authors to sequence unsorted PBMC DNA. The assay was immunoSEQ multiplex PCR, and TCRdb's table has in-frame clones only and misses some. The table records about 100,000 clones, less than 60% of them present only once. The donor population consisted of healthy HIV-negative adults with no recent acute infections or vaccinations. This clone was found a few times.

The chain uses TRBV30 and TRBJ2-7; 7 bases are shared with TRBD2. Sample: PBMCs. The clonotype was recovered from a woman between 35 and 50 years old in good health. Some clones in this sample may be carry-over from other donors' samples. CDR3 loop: CAWSELREEHEQYF. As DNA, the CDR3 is TGTGCCTGGAGTGAGCTCCGGGAGGAGCACGAGCAGTACTTC.